The present T cell receptor (beta chain) was sequenced within a study of OX40 agonist ivuxolimab in advanced cancers. Concerning the study at large: Ivuxolimab was a fully human IgG2 agonistic monoclonal antibody targeting the costimulatory receptor OX40 (CD134). Intravenous ivuxolimab was administered to patients every 2 weeks at six dose levels: 0.01, 0.1, 0.3, 1.5, 3 and 10 mg/kg. Among the 50 to 55 dose-escalation patients, around 19 had hepatocellular carcinoma, around 15 melanoma, 9 renal cell carcinoma and 9 head and neck cancer. In the dose-escalation cohort, 75% to 85% of patients were male, and the mean age was roughly 60 years with a range of roughly 20 to 85. Patients were allowed to have had prior anti-PD-1, anti-PD-L1 or anti-CTLA-4 therapy, and around two fifths of the dose-escalation patients had been treated with checkpoint inhibitors. Partial responses occurred in three dose-escalation patients: two with cutaneous melanoma and one with hepatocellular carcinoma. Peripheral TCRbeta sequencing was intended to test whether TCR sequence diversity was altered and clonal T-cell expansion was caused by ivuxolimab. The monotherapy dose-escalation portion (N ≈ 50 patients) of the phase I ivuxolimab trial is reported in the paper. Points the paper makes about the study in general: At doses of 0.1 to 3.0 mg/kg, clonal expansion of both CD4+ and CD8+ blood T cells was observed from baseline to week 6. In the 0.1-3.0 mg/kg groups, partial responders had among the lowest normalized peripheral clonal expansion, particularly in CD8+ T cells. The antigen specificity of the peripheral T cells that underwent clonal expansion was not determined. Low levels of normalized T-cell clonal expansion were also seen in some nonresponding patients. After ivuxolimab, more expanded clones were found on average in CD8+ T cells than in CD4+ T cells.

Trimming costs V 2 bases and J 3 bases, and their ends lie 10 bases apart. The CDR3 numbers 14 residues from cysteine through phenylalanine. Only the CDR3 region is kept as DNA, spanning 42 bases read in frame from base 1. The germline V gene sets CDR1 to MNHNS and CDR2 to SASEGT. To sequence the TCRbeta CDR3 region, genomic DNA was isolated from the sorted cells. The immunoSEQ Assay was used to sequence the TCRbeta CDR3 regions. Here the immuneACCESS table is served through TCRdb, limited to in-frame sequences with V and J called. Missing clones are a known gap in these copies; in checked studies unresolved V genes cover under half, and the rest lacks a known reason. The sample data list about 120,000 clones, and around 90% of these were observed just once. The ten largest make up 0.27% of the sample. Comment on this clone: The antigen it binds to is not known. No quality values exist for individual bases; no much larger clone is one base distant.

Patients with autoimmune disease history or receiving systemic immunosuppression were excluded from the trial. Peripheral blood for TCR sequencing was collected from all dose cohorts at baseline, on cycle 4 day 1, and on cycle 7 day 1. The samples were taken from a phase I, first-in-human, multicenter, open-label dose-escalation trial of ivuxolimab. Adults with locally advanced or metastatic head and neck squamous cell, hepatocellular, melanoma or renal cell carcinoma were enrolled in the trial. Before TCR sequencing, CD4+ T cells and CD8+ T cells from peripheral blood were sorted into separate populations.

This TCR derives from an adult with an advanced solid tumor such as melanoma, head and neck, liver or kidney cancer. The receptor chain draws on TRBV6-1 and TRBJ1-2, and TRBD1 may be the D gene, going by 5 matching bases. This specimen consisted of CD4+ or CD8+ T cells sorted from blood, obtained in a trial of the OX40 agonist ivuxolimab. The base sequence is TGTGCCAGCAGTGAATGGGGGGGTGACTATGGCTACACCTTC. Translated, this gives CASSEWGGDYGYTF.